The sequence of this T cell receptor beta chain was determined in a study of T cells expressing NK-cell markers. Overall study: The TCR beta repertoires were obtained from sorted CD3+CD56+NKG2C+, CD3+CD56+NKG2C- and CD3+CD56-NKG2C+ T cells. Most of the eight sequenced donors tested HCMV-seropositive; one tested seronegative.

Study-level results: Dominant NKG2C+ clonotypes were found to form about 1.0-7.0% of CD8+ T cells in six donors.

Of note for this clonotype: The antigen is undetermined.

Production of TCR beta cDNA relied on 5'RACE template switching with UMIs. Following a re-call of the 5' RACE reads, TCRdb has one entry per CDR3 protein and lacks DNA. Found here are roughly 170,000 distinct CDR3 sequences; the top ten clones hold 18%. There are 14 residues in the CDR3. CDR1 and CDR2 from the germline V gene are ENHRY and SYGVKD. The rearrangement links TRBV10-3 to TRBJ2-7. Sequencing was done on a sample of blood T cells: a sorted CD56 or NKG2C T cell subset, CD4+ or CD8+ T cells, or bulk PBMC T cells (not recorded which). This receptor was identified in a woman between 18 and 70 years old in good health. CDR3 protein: CANQRDGFSYEQYF.